This entry describes one T cell receptor (beta chain). The antigen is unknown. This record comes from a study of T cell repertoires in aging, cancer and after chemotherapy. Study summary: Donor ages fell into six groups from 30 or younger up to 70 or older. The study, taken as a whole, reports: Compared with age-matched healthy donors, untreated hematological or solid cancer patients showed higher blood TCR clonality. The repertoire data cannot show anything about immunological memory following chemotherapy. In healthy donors, age-related TCR diversity loss mainly reflected lost richness.

A mixed TRB-A/B primer pool amplified rearranged TRB by multiplex touch-down PCR. From the multiplex PCR reads, TCRdb called clonotypes with MiXCR, one entry per CDR3 protein. Here the sample spans over 1,500 distinct CDR3 sequences, less than 70% being singletons. The length of the CDR3 is 15 residues. The V gene lost 0 bases and the J gene lost 4 bases, with 13 bases spanning the gap. CDR1 is SGHTA, CDR2 FQGNSA, per germline. Amplification of TCR beta used genomic DNA extracted from peripheral blood. The origin of this receptor is a human donor with a solid tumor. The rearrangement uses TRBV7-2 and TRBJ2-7; D possibly corresponds to TRBD2 (6 bases). Sequencing was done on a sample of blood. CDR3 protein: CASSLASSGLYEQYF. In nucleotides, the CDR3 is TGTGCCAGCAGCTTAGCTAGTAGCGGACTTTACGAGCAGTACTTC.